The clone carrying this T cell receptor (beta chain) was seen at least ten times. Its antigen is undetermined. The sample comes from a study of molecular identifiers for immune sequencing clone quantification. TCRdb processed the PCR reads anew with MiXCR; each CDR3 protein has one entry. The table includes a few hundred thousand distinct CDR3 sequences, about 22% detected once. Germline CDR1 MNHEY, CDR2 SMNVEV (reference sequence). Deletions cut 3 bases from V and 5 bases from J, with 12 bases between. This CDR3 is built from 14 residues. Study-wide findings and caveats: One cell's worth of spiked Jurkat TCR RNA was reportedly detectable among about a million naive cells.

The receptor was isolated from a human donor in good health. Some libraries in this study had Jurkat cell RNA spiked in. The V gene is TRBV27, the J gene TRBJ2-3; D not resolved. The sequenced sample was naive CD8+ T cells from blood, with Jurkat cell RNA spiked in. Subset: FACS-sorted CD8+CD4-CCR7+CD45RA+ naive T cells. CDR3 nucleotides: TGTGCCAGCAGTTTTGGGATGGAAATAGATACGCAGTATTTT. Its translation is CASSFGMEIDTQYF.